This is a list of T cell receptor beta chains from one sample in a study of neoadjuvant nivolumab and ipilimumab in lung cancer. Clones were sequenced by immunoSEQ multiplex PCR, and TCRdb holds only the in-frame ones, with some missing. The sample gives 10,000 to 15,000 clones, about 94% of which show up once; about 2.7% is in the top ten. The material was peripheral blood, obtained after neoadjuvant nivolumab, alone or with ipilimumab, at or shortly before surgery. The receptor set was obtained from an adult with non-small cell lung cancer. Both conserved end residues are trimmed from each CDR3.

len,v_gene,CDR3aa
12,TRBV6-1,ASSERGGGNTIY
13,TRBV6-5,ASSYTLGNQETQY
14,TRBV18,ASSPTPDVNQETQY
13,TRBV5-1,ASSLDSGGDYEQY
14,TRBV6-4,ASSMTSGSETDTQY
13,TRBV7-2,ASSLMGQGSYGYT
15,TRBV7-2,ASSLRWVGGPYNEQF
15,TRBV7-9,ASSRTSGSRGTDTQY
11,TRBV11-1,ASSLGTFAEAF
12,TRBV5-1,ASSGTGDPQPQH
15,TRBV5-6,ASSLKVGSARVNEQF
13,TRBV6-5,ASSYFGSSGVEQY
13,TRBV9,ASSDDTGVNQPQH
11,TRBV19,ASSTGQNNEQF
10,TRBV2,ASKDDDETQY
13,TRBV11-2,ASSPGAISGNTIY
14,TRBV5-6,ASSFGWAGLADTQY
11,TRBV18,ASSPANTGELF
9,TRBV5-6,ASSLYGEAF
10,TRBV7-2,ASSSTNQPQH
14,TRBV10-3,AIRESSGRDLETQY
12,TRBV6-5,ASGRGAGFTEAF
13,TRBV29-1,SVERAASYGYEQY